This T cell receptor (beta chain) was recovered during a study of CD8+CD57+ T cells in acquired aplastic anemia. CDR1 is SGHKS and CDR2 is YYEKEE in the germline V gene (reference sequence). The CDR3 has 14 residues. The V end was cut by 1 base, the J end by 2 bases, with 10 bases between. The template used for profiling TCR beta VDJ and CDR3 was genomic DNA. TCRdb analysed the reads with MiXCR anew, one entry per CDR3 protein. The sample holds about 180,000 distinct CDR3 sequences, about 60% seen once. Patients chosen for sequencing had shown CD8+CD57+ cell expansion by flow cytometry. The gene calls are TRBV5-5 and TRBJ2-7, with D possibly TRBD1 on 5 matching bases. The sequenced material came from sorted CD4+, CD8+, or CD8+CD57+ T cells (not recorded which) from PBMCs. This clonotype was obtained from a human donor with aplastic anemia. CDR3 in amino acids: CASSLYPDTYEQYF. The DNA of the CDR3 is TGTGCCAGCAGCTTGTACCCGGACACCTACGAGCAGTACTTC. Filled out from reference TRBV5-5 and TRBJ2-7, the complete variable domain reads DAGVTQSPTHLIKTRGQQVTLRCSPISGHKSVSWYQQVLGQGPQFIFQYYEKEERGRGNFPDRFSARQFPNYSSELNVNALLLGDSALYLCASSLYPDTYEQYFGPGTRLTVT.